These 22 T cell receptor beta chains share one sample of origin, sequenced in a study of T cells in Graves' hyperthyroidism and ophthalmopathy. There were TCR beta CDR3 regions amplified from RNA transcripts. Primed by the HTBI set, a first-round RT-PCR was run on the TCR CDR3. TCRdb re-called the multiplex PCR reads through MiXCR, storing one row per CDR3 protein. This sample has roughly 280,000 distinct CDR3 sequences, with 20% to 25% found just once. Specimen: blood. These receptors came from a man aged 30 to 45 with Graves' ophthalmopathy.

On this clonotype: A much more abundant neighbour one base away suggests this may be a read error. This chain links TRBV2 with TRBJ1-5; D perhaps matches TRBD1 (6 bases). CDR1 SNHLY and CDR2 FYNNEI come from the germline V gene. The CDR3 has 14 residues. V dropped 6 bases and J dropped 5 bases, with 14 bases sitting between them. This chain's CDR3 is CASRVTGPDQPQHF. CDR3 DNA sequence: TGTGCCAGCAGGGTTACAGGGCCTGATCAGCCCCAGCATTTT.

This clonotype was seen repeatedly, ten times or more. The J gene is TRBJ1-1, the V gene TRBV5-1; D remains unclear. The CDR3 has 12 amino acids. Trimming took off 4 bases at V and 4 bases at J, with 8 bases between the two ends. The germline gives CDR1 SGHRS, CDR2 YFSETQ. The CDR3 region is CASSLNPTEAFF. The CDR3 DNA is TGCGCCAGCAGCCTTAATCCCACTGAAGCTTTCTTT. Combining the CDR3 with reference TRBV5-1 and TRBJ1-1 gives the whole variable domain KAGVTQTPRYLIKTRGQQVTLSCSPISGHRSVSWYQQTPGQGLQFLFEYFSETQRNKGNFPGRFSGRQFSNSRSEMNVSTLELGDSALYLCASSLNPTEAFFGQGTRLTVV.

The chain employs TRBV7-3 and TRBJ2-1; 10 bases agree with TRBD2. CDR1 is SGHTA, CDR2 FQGTGA, per germline. V lost 1 base and J lost 10; bases outside the gene matches: 10. The CDR3 is 16 amino acids. The CDR3 DNA follows: TGTGCCAGCAGCTTAAGGCCTAGCGGGAGTCTGGGGGAGCAGTTCTTC. It codes for CASSLRPSGSLGEQFF. Full variable domain (missing parts from reference TRBV7-3 and TRBJ2-1): GAGVSQTPSNKVTEKGKYVELRCDPISGHTALYWYRQSLGQGPEFLIYFQGTGAADDSGLPNDRFFAVRPEGSVSTLKIQRTERGDSAVYLCASSLRPSGSLGEQFFGPGTRLTVL.

This clonotype was recorded a few times. This chain joins TRBV5-6 and TRBJ1-5; D ambiguous. The CDR3 is made up of 13 amino acids. The germline CDR1 and CDR2 sequences are SGHDT and YYEEEE. The germline V and J ends were trimmed by 4 bases and 7 bases, with 12 bases remaining between them. CDR3 residues: CASSNGGGQPQHF. The CDR3 bases are TGTGCCAGCAGCAATGGAGGCGGCCAGCCCCAGCATTTT.

The chain is built from TRBV27 and TRBJ2-7, with D maybe TRBD2 (5 bases). CDR1 is MNHEY, CDR2 SMNVEV, per germline (reference sequence). Trimming removed 9 bases from V and 0 bases from J, with 12 bases in between. The CDR3 is made up of 13 amino acids. The CDR3 DNA reads TGTGCCAGTGGACGGAGGAGCTCCTACGAGCAGTACTTC. The encoded protein is CASGRRSSYEQYF.

This clonotype occurred many times. The rearrangement links TRBV7-2 to TRBJ2-5; D ambiguous. Looked up from germline, CDR1 is SGHTA and CDR2 is FQGNSA. The CDR3 consists of 14 residues. CDR3 in DNA: TGTACGACGAAGGAAGGCTACCTCCAAGAGACCCAGTACTTC. Encoded protein: CTTKEGYLQETQYF.

The chain employs TRBV19 and TRBJ1-1; 10 bases line up with TRBD1. The CDR3 runs 13 residues. Germline trimming cut 6 bases from V and 4 bases from J; bases unmatched to any gene: 2. CDR1 and CDR2 (germline): LNHDA, SQIVND (reference sequence). The CDR3 DNA reads TGTGCCAGTAGGGGACAGGGGAGCACTGAAGCTTTCTTT. Its protein is CASRGQGSTEAFF.

This clonotype was seen many times. The chain carries TRBV6-1 and TRBJ2-1; tentatively, D is TRBD2 (6 bases). Trimming shortened V by 7 bases and J by 1 base, and 20 bases separated the two germline ends. The CDR3 consists of 17 residues. Germline CDR1 MNHNS, CDR2 SASEGT. CDR3 in amino acids: CASTRKPVAVSYNEQFF. The CDR3 DNA is TGTGCCAGCACCCGAAAGCCGGTAGCGGTTTCCTACAATGAGCAGTTCTTC.

This clonotype was found a few times. This sequence joins TRBV2 and TRBJ2-7; D may be TRBD1 (5 bases). V lost 5 bases and J 3 bases, leaving 14 bases between the germline ends. Germline V gene sequence: CDR1 SNHLY, CDR2 FYNNEI. This CDR3 is 14 amino acids long. The CDR3 reads CASSTSLGLYEQYF. The CDR3, as DNA: TGTGCCAGCAGTACTTCCTTGGGGCTCTACGAGCAGTACTTC.

Remarks on this clonotype: A much larger clonotype is one base distant, so this may be a read error. The chain carries TRBV12-3 or TRBV12-4 and TRBJ2-1; unclear D gene. This CDR3 spans 14 amino acids. Written as DNA, the CDR3 is TGTGCCGGCAGTACCCGTAGTTCCTACAATGAGCAGTTCTTC. Its protein is CAGSTRSSYNEQFF.

This CDR3 reads CASRPGGQGNIQYF. CDR3 DNA sequence: TGTGCCAGCAGACCAGGGGGGCAGGGGAACATTCAGTACTTC. This chain links TRBV2 with TRBJ2-4, with D perhaps TRBD1 (7 bases). The V end was cut by 6 bases, the J end by 7 bases, with 16 bases between. The CDR3 consists of 14 residues. Germline values: CDR1 SNHLY, CDR2 FYNNEI.

The chain uses TRBV2 and TRBJ2-2, with D perhaps TRBD1 (5 bases). Germline V gene sequence: CDR1 SNHLY, CDR2 FYNNEI. The ends were cut back, 4 bases at V and 3 bases at J, with 9 bases in the middle. This CDR3 comprises 14 residues. The CDR3 sequence is CASSGQLDTGELFF. Written as DNA, the CDR3 is TGTGCCAGCAGTGGACAGTTGGACACCGGGGAGCTGTTTTTT.

There are many counts of this clonotype. This sequence joins TRBV20-1 and TRBJ2-7; D uncertain. Germline values: CDR1 DFQATT, CDR2 SNEGSKA (reference sequence). This CDR3 region has 14 residues. V lost 1 base, J lost 2 bases, and 12 bases lay in between. CDR3 DNA: TGCAGTGCTAGAGCGGCCGGGTCCCCCTACGAGCAGTACTTC. Amino acid sequence: CSARAAGSPYEQYF.

This clonotype was seen many times. This chain uses TRBV11-1 with TRBJ2-7, with no clear D. Germline V gives CDR1 SGHAT, CDR2 FQDESV (reference sequence). The V end was cut by 5 bases, the J end by 6 bases, with 11 bases between. CDR3 length: 12 amino acids. As DNA, the CDR3 is TGTGCCAGCAGCCCTCAGAAGGGCGAGCAGTACTTC. It yields the protein CASSPQKGEQYF.

The gene calls are TRBV7-2 and TRBJ2-1, with D possibly matching TRBD2 (6 bases). Trimming cost V 1 base and J 5 bases, with 9 bases left between them. The germline CDR1 and CDR2 sequences are SGHTA and FQGNSA. The CDR3 contains 14 residues. The DNA for the CDR3 is TGTGCCAGCAGCTTAGGGAGGGTCAACAATGAGCAGTTCTTC. It encodes CASSLGRVNNEQFF.

This clonotype was counted a few times. The chain combines TRBV11-2 with TRBJ2-3, with TRBD2 matching 8 bases. The trim removed 1 base at V and 2 bases at J, leaving 5 bases unmatched. Per the germline V gene, CDR1 is SGHAT and CDR2 is FQNNGV. CDR3 length: 16 amino acids. CDR3 DNA: TGTGCCAGCAGCTTAGTTACTAGCGGAGTCACAGATACGCAGTATTTT. Residues: CASSLVTSGVTDTQYF.

This clonotype appeared a few times. J is TRBJ1-4 and V is TRBV14; the D gene is possibly TRBD1 (6 bases). From germline, CDR1 is SGHDN and CDR2 FVKESK. The CDR3 length is 16 residues. The germline V and J ends were trimmed by 0 bases and 4 bases, with 12 bases remaining between them. In DNA form, the CDR3 reads TGTGCCAGCAGCCAAGAGGTGAACAGGGTTAATGAAAAACTGTTTTTT. This sequence encodes CASSQEVNRVNEKLFF. The whole variable domain, filled in from reference TRBV14 and TRBJ1-4, reads EAGVTQFPSHSVIEKGQTVTLRCDPISGHDNLYWYRRVMGKEIKFLLHFVKESKQDESGMPNNRFLAERTGGTYSTLKVQPAELEDSGVYFCASSQEVNRVNEKLFFGSGTQLSVL.

This rearrangement joins TRBV25-1 to TRBJ1-2, with D possibly TRBD1 on 6 matching bases. This CDR3 comprises 13 residues. CDR1 MGHDK and CDR2 SYGVNS come from the germline V gene. Trimming cost V 1 base and J 8 bases, with 11 bases left between them. The CDR3 nucleotides read TGTGCCAGCAGTGAATCAGGGGTAGGAGGCTACACCTTC. It is translated as CASSESGVGGYTF.

Ten or more counts support this clonotype. J is TRBJ2-3 and V is TRBV5-8; TRBD2 might be the D (7 bases). The V end lost 0 bases, the J end lost 1 base, and 12 bases lay between the germline ends. CDR1 SGHTS and CDR2 YDEGEE come from the germline V gene. There are 16 residues in the CDR3. The CDR3 sequence: CASSLEARGRTDTQYF. The CDR3, as DNA: TGTGCCAGCAGCTTGGAGGCGCGGGGGCGCACAGATACGCAGTATTTT.

The DNA of the CDR3 is TGTGCCAGCAGTTACCGCCCTAGGGCTGGAAACACCATATATTTT. It is translated as CASSYRPRAGNTIYF. The chain couples TRBV6-5 to TRBJ1-3; D unclear. Germline V gives CDR1 MNHEY, CDR2 SVGAGI. This CDR3 is built from 15 residues. V was shortened by 2 bases and J by 2 bases, with 10 bases between the two germline ends.

This clonotype showed up many times. This chain joins TRBV28 and TRBJ2-1; no definite D call. The CDR3 is 15 residues long. From germline, CDR1 is MDHEN and CDR2 SYDVKM. Deletions cut 9 bases from V and 1 base from J, with 16 bases between. This CDR3 is CASQNGDKSYNEQFF. The CDR3 DNA reads as TGTGCCAGTCAAAATGGGGATAAGTCCTACAATGAGCAGTTCTTC.

This clonotype was seen at least ten times. This chain links TRBV27 with TRBJ2-1, with D perhaps TRBD1 (5 bases). CDR1 is MNHEY and CDR2 is SMNVEV in the germline V gene (reference sequence). V lost 5 bases and J lost 0, with 11 bases in between. The CDR3 is 15 residues long. The CDR3 loop reads CASSNGHSSYNEQFF. CDR3 DNA sequence: TGTGCCAGCAGTAATGGACACAGCTCCTACAATGAGCAGTTCTTC.